This T cell receptor (beta chain) was sequenced for a study of T cell repertoires in cytomegalovirus infection. Study-level findings and limits: The response measured ex vivo was dominated by TCR beta clonotypes (HLA-C-restricted and CMV-specific).

TCRdb re-derived calls from the reads in MiXCR, one entry per CDR3 protein. The sample records about 920,000 distinct CDR3 sequences, about 33% being singletons. As to this clonotype: Its specificity is unknown.

Trimming took off 3 bases at V and 5 bases at J, with 16 bases between the two ends. The CDR3 length is 15 residues. CDR1 and CDR2 (germline): SNHLY, FYNNEI. The specimen was cultured CD8+ T cells from PBMCs, collected from culture after CMV antigen stimulation. The receptor comes from a human donor in good health (CMV status not recorded). Some clones in this sample may be carry-over from other donors' samples. V gene TRBV2 combines with J gene TRBJ2-5; D tentatively reads TRBD1 or TRBD2 (5 bases each). CDR3 nucleotide sequence: TGTGCCAGCAGTGATCTGGGGACCCACCGGGAGACCCAGTACTTC. This sequence encodes CASSDLGTHRETQYF. Supplemented by reference TRBV2 and TRBJ2-5, the full variable domain reads EPEVTQTPSHQVTQMGQEVILRCVPISNHLYFYWYRQILGQKVEFLVSFYNNEISEKSEIFDDQFSVERPDGSNFTLKIRSTKLEDSAMYFCASSDLGTHRETQYFGPGTRLLVL.